The 5 T cell receptor beta chains reported below all come from one sample, sequenced in a study of T cell changes during pregnancy in multiple sclerosis. The method was immunoSEQ multiplex PCR; TCRdb's version includes in-frame clones alone and lacks a portion of them. Of 60,000 to 65,000 clones listed, roughly 87% are singletons. The material was peripheral blood, obtained in the second trimester of pregnancy. Receptors originate from a female donor in good health, enrolled as a control in a pregnancy study.

This chain connects TRBV30 to TRBJ1-2, with no clear D. Germline loops: CDR1 GTSNPN, CDR2 SVGIG (reference sequence). The CDR3 is 11 amino acids. Trimming pared 4 bases from V and 9 bases from J, leaving 12 bases between. The CDR3 here is CAWMRRDRYTF. For the CDR3, the DNA is TGTGCCTGGATGAGGCGGGATCGCTACACCTTC. The full variable domain, completed using reference TRBV30 and TRBJ1-2, is SQTIHQWPATLVQPVGSPLSLECTVEGTSNPNLYWYRQAAGRGLQLLFYSVGIGQISSEVPQNLSASRPQDRQFILSSKKLLLSDSGFYLCAWMRRDRYTFGSGTRLTVV.

This chain uses TRBV6-1 with TRBJ2-1; 9 bases are shared with TRBD2. After removal of 1 base from V and 10 bases from J, the junction contained 8 bases not matched to a gene. The germline V gene encodes CDR1 MNHNS and CDR2 SASEGT. The CDR3 is 15 amino acids. The CDR3, as DNA: TGTGCCAGCAGTGAAGAGGTTAGCGGGAGTACGGAGCAGTTCTTC. Its translation is CASSEEVSGSTEQFF.

The genes are TRBV5-1 and TRBJ1-2; TRBD1 matches at 7 bases. V dropped 0 bases and J dropped 7; count of bases not matched to a gene: 9. Germline V gene lookup returns CDR1 SGHRS and CDR2 YFSETQ. This CDR3 is 15 amino acids long. CDR3 coding DNA: TGCGCCAGCAGCTTGGCGGATGCAGGGGGATCTGGCTACACCTTC. It translates to CASSLADAGGSGYTF.

The genes are TRBV6-5 and TRBJ2-1, with D tentatively TRBD1 (6 bases). Trimming pared 6 bases from V and 5 bases from J, leaving 11 bases between. In germline, CDR1 is MNHEY, CDR2 SVGAGI. The CDR3 loop spans 13 amino acids. The CDR3 is CASRLQGHNEQFF. Written as DNA, the CDR3 is TGTGCCAGCAGACTACAGGGTCACAATGAGCAGTTCTTC.

The CDR3 sequence: CASSLSDSSYEQYF. The CDR3 DNA follows: TGTGCCAGCAGCTTATCTGACAGCTCCTACGAGCAGTACTTC. J is TRBJ2-7 and V is TRBV11-1; tentatively, D is TRBD1 (5 bases). Germline-derived CDR1 and CDR2 are SGHAT and FQDESV (reference sequence). The CDR3 is made up of 14 amino acids. V was shortened by 2 bases and J by 0 bases, with 8 bases between the two germline ends.